The present TCR beta chain was sequenced within a study of T cell responses to AZD1222 COVID-19 vaccine. Only in-frame clones appear in the TCRdb table, and some are missing; sequencing was by immunoSEQ multiplex PCR. Among 90,000 to 120,000 clones listed, about 90% were seen once. Per the germline V gene, CDR1 is SGHAT and CDR2 is FQDESV (reference sequence). Trimming shortened V by 5 bases and J by 4 bases, and 11 bases separated the two germline ends. This CDR3 has 13 residues. Broader study findings: Across the whole spike, CD4 TCRs peaked at regions 160-218 and 743-854. Baseline seropositivity characterized only six or seven AZD1222 recipients. Spike-specific TCR depth and breadth grew after two AZD1222 doses.

Turning to this clone: Its target is unknown.

Analyses pooled second doses at about 4 or about 12 weeks. This sequence joins TRBV11-1 and TRBJ1-1; tentative D call: TRBD1 (5 bases). Sequencing was performed on peripheral blood, taken 28 days after the second AZD1222 dose. The sequence was obtained from an adult who received the AZD1222 COVID-19 vaccine. The CDR3 coding sequence is TGTGCCAGCAGCCTGGGACGGGGCACTGAAGCTTTCTTT. Encoded protein: CASSLGRGTEAFF.